The 3 T cell receptor beta chains below were found in one sample sequenced in a study of cytomegalovirus exposure and HLA in healthy donors. The PCR made use of 60 Vbeta and 13 Jbeta primers. Method: immunoSEQ multiplex PCR; TCRdb's copy keeps in-frame clones and lacks some. This repertoire shows around 280,000 clones, around 90% found once; its top ten account for roughly 2.3%. The sample comprised PBMCs. The receptor set was obtained from a woman aged 18-29 years in good health and CMV-seronegative.

This chain uses TRBV7-9 with TRBJ1-5; 7 positions match TRBD1. CDR3 length: 16 amino acids. The V and J ends lost 0 bases and 6 bases, in that order; junction bases with no gene match: 8. CDR1 and CDR2 (germline): SEHNR, FQNEAQ (reference sequence). The chain's CDR3 is CASSLALTGWVQPQHF. The CDR3 DNA reads TGTGCCAGCAGCTTAGCCTTGACAGGGTGGGTTCAGCCCCAGCATTTT. Using reference TRBV7-9 and TRBJ1-5 for the parts outside the CDR3, the full variable domain is DTGVSQNPRHKITKRGQNVTFRCDPISEHNRLYWYRQTLGQGPEFLTYFQNEAQLEKSRLLSDRFSAERPKGSFSTLEIQRTEQGDSAMYLCASSLALTGWVQPQHFGDGTRLSIL.

The chain is built from TRBV5-1 and TRBJ1-1, with D maybe TRBD1 (5 bases). CDR1 and CDR2 from the germline V gene are SGHRS and YFSETQ. Trimming left V 4 bases short and J 5 bases short, with 15 bases between. The length of the CDR3 is 14 residues. The CDR3 coding sequence is TGCGCCAGCAGCACCCTTCGACAGACAACTGAAGCTTTCTTT. Protein: CASSTLRQTTEAFF.

The rearrangement links TRBV29-1 to TRBJ2-5, with D perhaps matching TRBD2 (6 bases). The CDR3 contains 13 residues. The V and J ends lost 6 bases and 3 bases respectively, with 14 bases between them. CDR1 SQVTM and CDR2 ANQGSEA come from the germline V gene. CDR3 in DNA: TGCAGCGTGACTAGGATAAACGAAGAGACCCAGTACTTC. This sequence encodes CSVTRINEETQYF.